A selection of T cell receptor beta chains follows, all from one sample in a study of T cell responses to AZD1222 COVID-19 vaccine. Libraries were prepared by immunoSEQ multiplex PCR; TCRdb keeps only in-frame clonotypes and omits some of them. This sample has more than 110,000 clones, with 90% found just once. The sample was peripheral blood, taken on day 0 of AZD1222 vaccination. Receptor source: an adult in good health. Each CDR3 is given with its conserved first and last residue. The size of a clone is reported for some rows only, either as once, few or many, or as a class for expanded clones.

V: TRBV4-1
J: TRBJ1-1
size: .
CDR3: CASSQVQGMNTEAFF

V: TRBV5-6
J: TRBJ2-2
size: .
CDR3: CASSLRGANTGELFF

V: TRBV20-1
J: TRBJ1-1
size: .
CDR3: CSAMRNTEAFF

V: TRBV5-6
J: TRBJ2-7
size: .
CDR3: CASSFYDRGHREQYF

V: TRBV6-6
J: TRBJ2-7
size: .
CDR3: CASSGSSYEQYF

V: TRBV11-3
J: TRBJ2-3
size: .
CDR3: CASSSTRSPTDTQYF

V: TRBV7-9
J: TRBJ1-1
size: .
CDR3: CASSLRSGGDPEAFF

V: TRBV7-2
J: TRBJ2-1
size: .
CDR3: CASSPTGRTSAEQFF

V: TRBV7-2
J: TRBJ2-1
size: .
CDR3: CASSLSVGQRNEQFF

V: TRBV18
J: TRBJ2-7
size: few
CDR3: CASSPIAGGYEQYF

V: TRBV10-3
J: TRBJ2-2
size: .
CDR3: CAISDRGHPGELFF

V: TRBV29-1
J: TRBJ2-5
size: .
CDR3: CSVVGRARETQYF

V: TRBV7-9
J: TRBJ1-4
size: .
CDR3: CASSSRQGMDEKLFF

V: TRBV9
J: TRBJ2-7
size: .
CDR3: CASSVGQGSNEVAEQYF

V: TRBV7-2
J: TRBJ1-1
size: .
CDR3: CASSLEGGPSEAFF